These T cell receptor beta chains were read from a single sample in a study of response to subunit inactivated influenza vaccine. MiXCR, run by TCRdb on the RT-PCR reads, gives a single entry per CDR3 protein. The data hold about 160,000 distinct CDR3 sequences, with 11% observed a single time. This specimen consisted of non-naive T cells sorted from PBMCs, obtained 40 to 50 days after vaccination. Receptor source: a man aged 50 to 60 who received an inactivated influenza vaccine. Each CDR3 is given with its conserved first and last residue. A D gene is named only where the DNA matches it firmly. A row's size may be missing; if present it is once, few, many or a size class.

v_gene	abundance	d_gene	j_gene	CDR3aa	CDR3nt
TRBV11-2	many	TRBD2	TRBJ2-3	CASSPLSGTDTQYF	TGTGCCAGCAGCCCCCTTAGCGGGACAGATACGCAGTATTTT
TRBV7-8	many	-	TRBJ2-7	CASSSTIRAGSYEQYF	TGTGCCAGCAGCTCAACCATACGGGCGGGCTCCTACGAGCAGTACTTC
TRBV11-2	many	TRBD1	TRBJ1-2	CASSPDRAGGYTF	TGTGCCAGCAGCCCGGACAGGGCGGGGGGCTACACCTTC
TRBV20-1	few	-	TRBJ2-7	CSARDLLGIYEQYF	TGCAGTGCTAGAGATCTTCTGGGCATCTACGAGCAGTACTTC
TRBV4-3	few	-	TRBJ1-1	CASSHRVGTEAFF	TGCGCCAGCTCTCATCGGGTTGGGACTGAAGCTTTCTTT
TRBV11-1	few	-	TRBJ2-3	CASSFPGSTDTQYF	TGTGCCAGCAGCTTCCCAGGTAGCACAGATACGCAGTATTTT
TRBV10-3	few	-	TRBJ2-7	CAISESVVENWYEQYF	TGTGCCATCAGTGAGTCTGTGGTAGAAAACTGGTACGAGCAGTACTTC
TRBV5-1	many	-	TRBJ1-3	CASSLWGWSDSGNTIYF	TGCGCCAGCAGCTTATGGGGCTGGTCGGACTCTGGAAACACCATATATTTT
TRBV20-1	many	-	TRBJ1-2	CSASEGGGYTF	TGCAGTGCCTCGGAGGGGGGAGGCTACACCTTC
TRBV5-1	-	TRBD2	TRBJ2-5	CASSWAGVGETQYF	TGCGCCAGCAGCTGGGCGGGGGTCGGGGAGACCCAGTACTTC
TRBV28	few	-	TRBJ2-2	CASAEGWSGELFF	TGTGCCAGCGCGGAAGGGTGGTCCGGGGAGCTGTTTTTT
TRBV9	-	-	TRBJ1-1	CASSVTWSTEAFF	TGTGCCAGCAGCGTCACATGGAGTACTGAAGCTTTCTTT
TRBV5-1	-	TRBD2	TRBJ2-3	CASSPPGLAGTDTQYF	TGCGCCAGCAGCCCGCCGGGACTAGCGGGGACAGATACGCAGTATTTT
TRBV5-1	-	TRBD2	TRBJ2-1	CASSGGGWRERQINEQFF	TGCGCCAGCAGCGGGGGGGGTTGGCGGGAGCGTCAAATCAATGAGCAGTTCTTC
TRBV10-3	many	TRBD2	TRBJ2-1	CAISGPTSGRNMEVGEQFF	TGTGCCATCAGTGGGCCCACTAGCGGGAGAAATATGGAGGTGGGTGAGCAGTTCTTC
TRBV12-3/TRBV12-4	few	-	TRBJ2-1	CASSLDLAGSTNEQFF	TGTGCCAGCAGTTTAGATTTAGCAGGGTCTACGAATGAGCAGTTCTTC
TRBV20-1	few	-	TRBJ2-2	CSAIPSNTGELFF	TGCAGTGCTATACCCTCGAACACCGGGGAGCTGTTTTTT
TRBV7-8	few	-	TRBJ2-1	CASSLAGTNNEQFF	TGTGCCAGCAGCTTGGCCGGGACCAACAATGAGCAGTTCTTC
TRBV5-1	many	-	TRBJ1-3	CASSLDGISGNTIYF	TGCGCCAGCAGCTTGGACGGGATCTCTGGAAACACCATATATTTT
TRBV5-1	many	-	TRBJ2-7	CASSLVYGSYEQYF	TGCGCCAGCAGCTTGGTATACGGATCCTACGAGCAGTACTTC
TRBV28	many	-	TRBJ1-6	CASSSGASPLHF	TGTGCCAGCAGTTCAGGGGCTTCACCCCTCCACTTT
TRBV29-1	many	-	TRBJ2-1	CSVGGNEQFF	TGCAGCGTTGGAGGGAATGAGCAGTTCTTC